This section outlines one T cell receptor beta chain sequence together with its context. The entry originates in a study of blood T cell repertoires in COVID-19. Whole-study context: Donors in the United States, Italy and Spain gave samples during acute or convalescent COVID-19.

Original data processing: Using reference gene primer amplification, nucleated cell counts were estimated. Method: immunoSEQ multiplex PCR; TCRdb's copy keeps in-frame clones and lacks some. The DNA gave D and trimming, while V, J and clone size come from that table. The sample records 45,000 to 65,000 clones, 87% being singletons. The germline V and J ends were trimmed by 7 bases and 12 bases, with 22 bases remaining between them. The CDR3 sequence is 14 residues long. Germline V gene data show CDR1 as LNHDA and CDR2 as SQIVND (reference sequence). The rearrangement uses TRBV19 and TRBJ2-4; D is possibly TRBD1 (6 bases). The specimen was peripheral blood. This sequence originates from a human donor with acute or convalescent COVID-19. The donor label of this sample is uncertain. CDR3 nucleotides: TGTGCCAGTACCGACACAGGGACACCCGACTCTCAGTACTTC. Translated, it gives CASTDTGTPDSQYF.